These T cell receptor beta chains were read from a single sample in a study of identical twins. Using its own MiXCR run on the 5' RACE reads, TCRdb lists one record per CDR3 protein. The data contain a few hundred thousand distinct CDR3 sequences, roughly 9.5% of them seen just once; the ten biggest clones take up around 3.2%. The same specimen was also included in a second study, on yellow fever vaccine responses in identical twins.

Sequenced input: PBMCs. These receptors were collected from a woman under 30 in good health. Both conserved end residues are part of each CDR3. D genes are given only for firm matches. Only some rows state a clone size, as once, few, many or a class for expanded clones.

TRBJ2-1	-	-	TRBV29-1	TGCAGCGTAAACAGGGAAGGCAATGAGCAGTTCTTC	CSVNREGNEQFF
TRBJ1-5	-	-	TRBV9	TGTGCCAGCAGCGGGCACCTTAGCAATCAGCCCCAGCATTTT	CASSGHLSNQPQHF
TRBJ2-5	TRBD2	-	TRBV12-3/TRBV12-4	TGTGCCAGCAGTCGGGAGGCTCAAGAAACCCAGTACTTC	CASSREAQETQYF
TRBJ2-2	-	many	TRBV5-5	TGTGCCAGCAGCTTAGAGTCCGGGACCGGGGAGCTGTTTTTT	CASSLESGTGELFF
TRBJ1-6	-	many	TRBV7-9	TGTGCCAGCAGCTTAGTACAAGGAAATTCACCCCTCCACTTT	CASSLVQGNSPLHF
TRBJ2-7	TRBD1	-	TRBV5-1	TGCGCCAGCAGCACGGGACAGGGACCCTACGAGCAGTACTTC	CASSTGQGPYEQYF
TRBJ1-5	-	few	TRBV2	TGTGCCAGCAGTCCTCCGCCAGGATTAAATCAGCCCCAGCATTTT	CASSPPPGLNQPQHF
TRBJ2-3	-	once	TRBV2	TGTGCCAGCAGCGAGACAGGAGTCACAGATACGCAGTATTTT	CASSETGVTDTQYF
TRBJ1-2	TRBD1	-	TRBV3-1	TGTGCCAGCAGCTCACGACAGGGGGTTACCTTC	CASSSRQGVTF
TRBJ2-4	TRBD2	-	TRBV3-1	TGTGCCAGCAGCCGGACTAGCGGTGCTAGGGACATTCAGTACTTC	CASSRTSGARDIQYF
TRBJ2-5	TRBD2	many	TRBV20-1	TGCAGTGCCAGCGGGGTTGTGGGGACCCAGTACTTC	CSASGVVGTQYF
TRBJ2-1	-	many	TRBV7-7	TGTGCTAGCAGCTTAGCTGTTAGCTACAATGAGCAGTTCTTC	CASSLAVSYNEQFF
TRBJ2-7	-	-	TRBV12-3/TRBV12-4	TGTGCCAGCTATGACCCACACTCTCTCTACGAGCAGTACTTC	CASYDPHSLYEQYF
TRBJ2-7	-	few	TRBV25-1	TGTGCCACTAGGGAGGACACCTCCTACGAGCAGTACTTC	CATREDTSYEQYF
TRBJ1-1	-	-	TRBV2	TGTGCCAGCATTGAGGACAGAAGCTACACTGAAGCTTTCTTT	CASIEDRSYTEAFF
TRBJ2-3	-	few	TRBV30	TGTGCCTGGAGTGAAGTAGGCGAAAGCACAGATACGCAGTATTTT	CAWSEVGESTDTQYF
TRBJ2-7	-	-	TRBV20-1	TGCAGTGCTAGTTTATCCAGGGACTACGAGCAGTACTTC	CSASLSRDYEQYF
TRBJ1-2	-	few	TRBV29-1	TGCAGCGTTGAAATCAGTAATGGCTACACCTTC	CSVEISNGYTF
TRBJ2-2	-	many	TRBV6-5	TGTGCCAGCAGTGTTTCCAACACCGGGGAGCTGTTTTTT	CASSVSNTGELFF
TRBJ2-6	TRBD2	-	TRBV5-6	TGTGCCAGCAGCTTGGGGCGGGGGGCTGGGGCCAACGTCCTGACTTTC	CASSLGRGAGANVLTF
TRBJ1-2	-	-	TRBV3-1	TGTGCCAGCAGCCAAGATAACGCGGTTTGGGATGGCTACACATTC	CASSQDNAVWDGYTF
TRBJ2-1	TRBD1	few	TRBV27	TGTGCCAGCAGTTTACCGCTAGGGACAGGAACATACAATGAGCAGTTCTTC	CASSLPLGTGTYNEQFF
TRBJ1-2	TRBD1	few	TRBV4-2	TGTGCCAGCAGCCAAGAGACGACAGGGGGCGATGGCTACACCTTC	CASSQETTGGDGYTF
TRBJ2-1	TRBD2	-	TRBV7-9	TGTGCCAGCAGCTCCCCGAGGGCGGGGGGTAATACTGAGCAGTTCTTC	CASSSPRAGGNTEQFF
TRBJ2-6	-	-	TRBV4-3	TGCGCCAGCAGCCAAGACGCCGGGTCTGGGGCCAACGTCCTGACTTTC	CASSQDAGSGANVLTF
TRBJ2-3	TRBD2	many	TRBV12-3/TRBV12-4	TGTGCCAGCAGTTTCTCGGGGGGACGCACAGATACGCAGTATTTT	CASSFSGGRTDTQYF
TRBJ2-7	-	-	TRBV29-1	TGCAGCGTTGTATTAGCGGCCGAGCAGTACTTC	CSVVLAAEQYF
TRBJ2-2	-	many	TRBV12-3/TRBV12-4	TGTGCCAGCAGTTACCACCTGGGGGAGCTGTTTTTT	CASSYHLGELFF
TRBJ2-7	TRBD2	-	TRBV15	TGTGCCACCAGCCCCAATCCGGGACTAGCGTACGAGCAGTACTTC	CATSPNPGLAYEQYF
TRBJ2-7	-	-	TRBV29-1	TGCAGCGTGGTTTATTCGGGATACAAGGAGCAGTACTTC	CSVVYSGYKEQYF
TRBJ2-5	TRBD1	-	TRBV3-1	TGTGCCAGCAGCCAAGTTGGACAGGGTCAGGAGACCCAGTACTTC	CASSQVGQGQETQYF
TRBJ1-1	-	many	TRBV12-3/TRBV12-4	TGTGCCAGCAGTTTTACAGACACGAACACTGAAGCTTTCTTT	CASSFTDTNTEAFF
TRBJ2-3	-	-	TRBV20-1	TGCAGTGCTAGTACTAGATGGGATACGCAGTATTTT	CSASTRWDTQYF
TRBJ2-7	TRBD2	many	TRBV20-1	TGCAGTGCTAAATTAGCGGGGATTTCCTACGAGCAGTACTTC	CSAKLAGISYEQYF
TRBJ2-1	TRBD2	few	TRBV7-9	TGTGCCAGCAGCTTTCGGGGGGAAAACAATGAGCAGTTCTTC	CASSFRGENNEQFF
TRBJ2-3	TRBD2	-	TRBV13	TGTGCCAGCAGCCCAACCACAAGCGGGCGGGGGGATACGCAGTATTTT	CASSPTTSGRGDTQYF
TRBJ2-1	-	-	TRBV7-2	TGTGCCAGCAGCCCAAATGATGGGTTCTCCTACAATGAGCAGTTCTTC	CASSPNDGFSYNEQFF
TRBJ2-1	-	many	TRBV21-1	TGTGCCAGCAGCAAAGGTTTGAGCGGGGGGGCCGGTGAGCAGTTCTTC	CASSKGLSGGAGEQFF
TRBJ1-2	-	-	TRBV5-6	TGTGCCAGCAGTCTCCTGGCCGCGACTACCTATGGCTACACCTTC	CASSLLAATTYGYTF
TRBJ2-4	-	many	TRBV12-3/TRBV12-4	TGTGCCAGCAGTTTAGGCGCTTTAGCCAAAAACATTCAGTACTTC	CASSLGALAKNIQYF
TRBJ2-1	-	few	TRBV4-2	TGTGCCAGCAGCCCAGGGACTCCGGAGCAGTTCTTC	CASSPGTPEQFF
TRBJ2-2	-	many	TRBV5-1	TGCGCCAGCAGCATCGCAGGGAAGGACACCGGGGAGCTGTTTTTT	CASSIAGKDTGELFF
TRBJ2-7	TRBD2	-	TRBV20-1	TGCAGTGCTAGAGAGGCTAGCGGGAGTTTCGACGAGCAGTACTTC	CSAREASGSFDEQYF
TRBJ1-2	-	few	TRBV24-1	TGTGCCACCAGTGACTCCGGATATGGCTACACCTTC	CATSDSGYGYTF
TRBJ2-3	-	many	TRBV20-1	TGCAGTGCTAAGGCTAGCACAGATACGCAGTATTTT	CSAKASTDTQYF
TRBJ1-2	-	many	TRBV4-2	TGTGCCAGCAGCCAAGCAACGGATTATGGCTACACCTTC	CASSQATDYGYTF
TRBJ2-7	-	-	TRBV27	TGTGCCAGCAGTTTAAAGCGGGTCTCTGATCGCTCCTACGAGCAGTACTTC	CASSLKRVSDRSYEQYF
TRBJ1-2	-	-	TRBV18	TGTGCCAGCTCACCCGCGGATTCTAACTATGGCTACACCTTC	CASSPADSNYGYTF